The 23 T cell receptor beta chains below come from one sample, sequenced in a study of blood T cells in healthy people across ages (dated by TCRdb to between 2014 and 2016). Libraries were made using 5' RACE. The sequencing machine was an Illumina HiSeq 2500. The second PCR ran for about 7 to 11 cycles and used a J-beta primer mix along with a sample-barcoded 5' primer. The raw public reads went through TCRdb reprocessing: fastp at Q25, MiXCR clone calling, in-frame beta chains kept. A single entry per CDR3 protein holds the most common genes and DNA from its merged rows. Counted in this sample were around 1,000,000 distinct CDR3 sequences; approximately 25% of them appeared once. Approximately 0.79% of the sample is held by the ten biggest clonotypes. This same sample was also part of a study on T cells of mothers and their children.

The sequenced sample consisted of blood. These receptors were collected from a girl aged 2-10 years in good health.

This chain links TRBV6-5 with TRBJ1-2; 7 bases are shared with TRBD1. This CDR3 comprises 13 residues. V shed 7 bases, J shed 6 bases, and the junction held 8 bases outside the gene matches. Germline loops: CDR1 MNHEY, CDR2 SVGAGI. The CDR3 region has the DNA TGTGCCAGCAATCCGGGACAGTCGGATGGCTACACCTTC. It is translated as CASNPGQSDGYTF.

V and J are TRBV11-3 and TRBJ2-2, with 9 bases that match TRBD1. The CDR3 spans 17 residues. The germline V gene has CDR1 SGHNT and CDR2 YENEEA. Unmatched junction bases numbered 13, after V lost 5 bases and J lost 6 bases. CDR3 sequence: CASSPGTGHSQPGELFF. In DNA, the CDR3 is TGTGCCAGCAGCCCCGGGACAGGGCATTCACAACCCGGGGAGCTGTTTTTT.

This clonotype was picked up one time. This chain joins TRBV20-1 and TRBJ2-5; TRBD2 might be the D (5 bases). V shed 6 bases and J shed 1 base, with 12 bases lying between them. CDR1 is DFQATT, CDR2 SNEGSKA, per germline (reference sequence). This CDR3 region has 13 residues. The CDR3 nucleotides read TGCAGTGCCGCCACGGACTTCCAAGAGACCCAGTACTTC. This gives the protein CSAATDFQETQYF.

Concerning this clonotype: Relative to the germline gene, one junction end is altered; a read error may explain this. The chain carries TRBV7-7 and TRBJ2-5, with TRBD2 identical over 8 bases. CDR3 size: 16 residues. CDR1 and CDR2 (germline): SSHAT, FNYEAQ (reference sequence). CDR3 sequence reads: CASSPDSGGFLETQYF. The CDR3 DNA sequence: TGTGCTAGCAGCCCCGATTCGGGGGGGTTTCTAGAGACCCAGTACTTC.

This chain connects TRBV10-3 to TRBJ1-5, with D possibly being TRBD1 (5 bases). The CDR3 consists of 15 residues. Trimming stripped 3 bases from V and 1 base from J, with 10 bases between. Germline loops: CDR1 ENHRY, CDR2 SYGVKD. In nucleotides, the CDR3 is TGTGCCATCAGTGATTCCCAGGGAAGCAATCAGCCCCAGCATTTT. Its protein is CAISDSQGSNQPQHF.

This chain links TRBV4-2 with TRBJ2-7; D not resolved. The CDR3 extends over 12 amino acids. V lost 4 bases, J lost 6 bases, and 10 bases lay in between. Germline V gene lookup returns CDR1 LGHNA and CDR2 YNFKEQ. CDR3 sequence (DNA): TGTGCCAGCAGCCCTGGACGAGGCGAGCAGTACTTC. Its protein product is CASSPGRGEQYF.

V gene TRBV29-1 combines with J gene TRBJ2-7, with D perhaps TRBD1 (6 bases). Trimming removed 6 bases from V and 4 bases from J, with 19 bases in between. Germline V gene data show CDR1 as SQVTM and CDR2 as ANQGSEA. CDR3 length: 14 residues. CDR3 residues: CSVTYEGHYYEQYF. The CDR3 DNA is TGCAGCGTAACGTATGAGGGACATTATTACGAGCAGTACTTC.

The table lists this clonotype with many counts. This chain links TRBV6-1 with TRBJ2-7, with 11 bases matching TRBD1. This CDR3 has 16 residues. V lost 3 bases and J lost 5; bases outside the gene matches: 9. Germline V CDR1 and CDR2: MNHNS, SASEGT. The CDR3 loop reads CASSENPGTGGDEQYF. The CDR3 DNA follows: TGTGCCAGCAGTGAGAATCCCGGGACAGGGGGAGACGAGCAGTACTTC.

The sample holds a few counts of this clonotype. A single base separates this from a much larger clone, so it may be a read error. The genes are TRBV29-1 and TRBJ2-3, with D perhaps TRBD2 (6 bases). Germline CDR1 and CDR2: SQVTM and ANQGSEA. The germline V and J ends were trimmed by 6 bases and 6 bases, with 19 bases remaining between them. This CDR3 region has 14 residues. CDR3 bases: TGCAGCGTCTCCCGGGGGTGGGCGTCGGATACGCAGTATTTT. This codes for CSVSRGWASDTQYF.

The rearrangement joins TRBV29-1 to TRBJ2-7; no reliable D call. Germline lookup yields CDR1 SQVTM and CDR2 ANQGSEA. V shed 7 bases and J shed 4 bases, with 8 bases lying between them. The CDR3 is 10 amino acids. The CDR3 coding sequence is TGCAGCGCCGGCGAGTACGAGCAGTACTTC. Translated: CSAGEYEQYF.

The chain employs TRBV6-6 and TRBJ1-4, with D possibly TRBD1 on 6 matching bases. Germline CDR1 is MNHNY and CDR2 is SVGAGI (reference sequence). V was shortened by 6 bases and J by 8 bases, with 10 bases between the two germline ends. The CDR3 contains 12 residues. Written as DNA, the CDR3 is TGTGCCAGCAGACAGGGCGGCGAAAAACTGTTTTTT. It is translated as CASRQGGEKLFF.

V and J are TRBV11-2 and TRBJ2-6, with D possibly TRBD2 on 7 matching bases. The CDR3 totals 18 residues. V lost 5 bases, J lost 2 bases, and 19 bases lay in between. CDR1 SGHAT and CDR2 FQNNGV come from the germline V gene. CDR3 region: CASSKTVGGPAGANVLTF. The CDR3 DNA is TGTGCCAGCAGCAAAACAGTGGGGGGGCCGGCTGGGGCCAACGTCCTGACTTTC.

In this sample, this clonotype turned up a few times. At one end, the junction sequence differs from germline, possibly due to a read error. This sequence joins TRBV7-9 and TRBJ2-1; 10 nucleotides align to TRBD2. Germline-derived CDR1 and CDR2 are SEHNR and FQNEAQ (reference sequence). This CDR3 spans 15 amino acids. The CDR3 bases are TGTGCCAGCAGCCTAGCGGCTAGCGGGGGCCCTGAGCAGTTCTTC. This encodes CASSLAASGGPEQFF.

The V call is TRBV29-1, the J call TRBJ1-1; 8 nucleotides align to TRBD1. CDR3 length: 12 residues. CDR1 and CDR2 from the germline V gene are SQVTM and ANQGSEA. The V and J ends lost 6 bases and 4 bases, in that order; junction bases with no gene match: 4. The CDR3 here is CSVDRAGTEAFF. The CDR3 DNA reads TGCAGCGTGGACAGGGCTGGCACTGAAGCTTTCTTT.

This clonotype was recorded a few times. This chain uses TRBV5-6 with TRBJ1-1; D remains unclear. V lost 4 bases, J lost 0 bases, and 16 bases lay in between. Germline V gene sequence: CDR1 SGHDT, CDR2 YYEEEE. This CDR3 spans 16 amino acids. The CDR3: CASSPLGILMNTEAFF. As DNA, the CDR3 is TGTGCCAGCAGCCCCCTGGGGATACTCATGAACACTGAAGCTTTCTTT.

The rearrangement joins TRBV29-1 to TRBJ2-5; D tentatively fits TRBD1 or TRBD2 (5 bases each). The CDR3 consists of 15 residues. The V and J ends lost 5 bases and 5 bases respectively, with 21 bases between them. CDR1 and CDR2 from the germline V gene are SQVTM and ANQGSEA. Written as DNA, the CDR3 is TGCAGCGTTTATAGGGGAGTAAGTACGTCGGAGACCCAGTACTTC. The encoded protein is CSVYRGVSTSETQYF.

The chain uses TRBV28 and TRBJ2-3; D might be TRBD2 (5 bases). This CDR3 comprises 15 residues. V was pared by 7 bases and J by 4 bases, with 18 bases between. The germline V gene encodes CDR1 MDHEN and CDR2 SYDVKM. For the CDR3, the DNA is TGTGCCAGCACCCCCGGGATACGCCTGGCAGATACGCAGTATTTT. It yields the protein CASTPGIRLADTQYF.

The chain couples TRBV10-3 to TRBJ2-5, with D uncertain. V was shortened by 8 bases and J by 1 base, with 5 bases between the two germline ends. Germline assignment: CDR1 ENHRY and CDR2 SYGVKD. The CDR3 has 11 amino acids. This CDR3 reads CAILIQETQYF. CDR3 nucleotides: TGTGCCATCCTAATCCAAGAGACCCAGTACTTC.

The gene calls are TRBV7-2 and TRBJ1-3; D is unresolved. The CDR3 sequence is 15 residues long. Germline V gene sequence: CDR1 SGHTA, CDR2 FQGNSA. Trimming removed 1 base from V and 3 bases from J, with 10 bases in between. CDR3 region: CASSLGGTLGNTIYF. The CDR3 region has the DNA TGTGCCAGCAGCTTAGGTGGCACCCTTGGAAACACCATATATTTT.

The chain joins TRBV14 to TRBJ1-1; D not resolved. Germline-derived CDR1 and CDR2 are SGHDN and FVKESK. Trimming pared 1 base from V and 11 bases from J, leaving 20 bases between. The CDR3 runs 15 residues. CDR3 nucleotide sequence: TGTGCCAGCAGCCAAGGTCTCCTGGGAAGTTCTGGCGCTTTCTTT. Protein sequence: CASSQGLLGSSGAFF.

The CDR3 reads CASSYSRDKTYEQYF. CDR3 DNA sequence: TGTGCCAGCAGTTACTCGAGGGACAAAACCTACGAGCAGTACTTC. The chain is built from TRBV6-5 and TRBJ2-7, with D possibly TRBD1 on 6 matching bases. The germline CDR1 and CDR2 sequences are MNHEY and SVGAGI. The CDR3 length is 15 residues. With 0 bases removed from V and 2 bases from J, the gap between germline ends came to 11 bases.

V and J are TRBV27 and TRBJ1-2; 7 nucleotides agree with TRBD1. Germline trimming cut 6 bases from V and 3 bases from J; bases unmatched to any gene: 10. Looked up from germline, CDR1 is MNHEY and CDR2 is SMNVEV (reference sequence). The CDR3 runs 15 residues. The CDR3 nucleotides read TGTGCCAGCAGATATTCAGACAGGGAGGACTATGGCTACACCTTC. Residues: CASRYSDREDYGYTF.

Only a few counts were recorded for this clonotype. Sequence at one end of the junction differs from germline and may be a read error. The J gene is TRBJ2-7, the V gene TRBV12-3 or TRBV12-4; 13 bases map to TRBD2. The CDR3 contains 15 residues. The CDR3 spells CASSSGLAGVVMPFF. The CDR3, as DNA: TGTGCCAGCAGTAGTGGACTAGCGGGAGTCGTAATGCCGTTCTTC.